This T cell receptor (beta chain) was captured in a study of beta chain features in type 1 diabetes. The germline V gene encodes CDR1 KGHSH and CDR2 LQKENI. The CDR3 consists of 15 residues. Losses at the gene ends were 3 bases for V and 3 bases for J; bases not matched to a gene: 7. Study-wide results and caveats: Significant though moderate, a shortening of TCRB CDR3s appeared in all four CD4+ subsets of Type 1 diabetes patients.

About this clone: No antigen is known for it.

What was sequenced were expressed TCRB transcripts, since all of the isolated RNA had been reverse transcribed. This table comes from immunoSEQ multiplex PCR, and its TCRdb copy is limited to in-frame clones, with some not included. The data show under 300,000 clones, 14% seen once. The sequence was obtained from a man aged 25 to 40 with type 1 diabetes. This chain joins TRBV18 and TRBJ1-1; 7 bases are shared with TRBD1. Material: naive CD4+ T cells from blood. The CDR3 loop is CASSPVVGTDTEAFF. The DNA for the CDR3 is TGTGCCAGCTCACCGGTCGTAGGGACAGACACTGAAGCTTTCTTT.